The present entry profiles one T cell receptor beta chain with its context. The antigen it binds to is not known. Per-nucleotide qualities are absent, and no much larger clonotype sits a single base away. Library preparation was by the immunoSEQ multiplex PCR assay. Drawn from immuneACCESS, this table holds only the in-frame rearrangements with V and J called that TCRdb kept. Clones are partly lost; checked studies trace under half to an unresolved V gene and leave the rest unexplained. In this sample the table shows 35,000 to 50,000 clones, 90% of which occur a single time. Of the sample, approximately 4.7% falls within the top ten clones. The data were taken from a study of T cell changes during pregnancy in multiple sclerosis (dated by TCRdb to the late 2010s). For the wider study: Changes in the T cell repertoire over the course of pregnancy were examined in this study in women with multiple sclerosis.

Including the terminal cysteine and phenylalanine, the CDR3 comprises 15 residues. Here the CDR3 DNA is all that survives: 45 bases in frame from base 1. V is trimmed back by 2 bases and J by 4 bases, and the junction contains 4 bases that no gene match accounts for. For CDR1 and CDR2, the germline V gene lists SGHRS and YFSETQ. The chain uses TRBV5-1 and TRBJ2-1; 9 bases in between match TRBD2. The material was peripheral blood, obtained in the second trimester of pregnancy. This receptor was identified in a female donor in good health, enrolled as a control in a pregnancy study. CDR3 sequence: CASSLGTSGYNEQFF. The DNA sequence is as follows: TGCGCCAGCAGCTTAGGTACTAGCGGGTACAATGAGCAGTTCTTC.